This T cell receptor beta chain was documented in a study of control samples from healthy donors and cancer patients. Clones were read by immunoSEQ multiplex PCR, and TCRdb kept only the in-frame ones, dropping some. The sample lists around 190,000 clones; about 90% were seen once. Deletions cut 7 bases from V and 5 bases from J, with 16 bases between. The CDR3 loop spans 14 amino acids. Germline loops: CDR1 MDHEN, CDR2 SYDVKM. The rearrangement links TRBV28 to TRBJ2-3; tentative D call: TRBD2 (6 bases). The sample consisted of blood. This sequence was found in a woman in her 50s in good health. The CDR3 DNA sequence: TGTGCCAGCAACATCTGGCGGGACCGAGATACGCAGTATTTT. Protein sequence: CASNIWRDRDTQYF.